The T cell receptor beta chain under discussion was sequenced for a study of T-cell memory formation after mild COVID-19 (dated by TCRdb to the early 2020s). Study-wide context: Most TCR sequence clusters were specific to one of the two donors. In a couple of donors, T-cell clones that expanded and contracted after mild COVID-19 were tracked by sequencing TCRalpha and TCRbeta repertoires over time. The cohort was made up of two young adult volunteers, one female and one male, who were previously healthy.

Between the V and J ends, shortened by 6 bases and 4 bases respectively, the junction contains 13 bases. Measured from the cysteine to the phenylalanine, the CDR3 is 12 residues long. The CDR3 DNA has 36 bases and is translated from base 1. CDR1 and CDR2 are drawn from the germline V gene: SQVTM, ANQGSEA. Ficoll-Paque density gradient centrifugation was the method used to isolate PBMCs. These reads were obtained on an Illumina NovaSeq 6000. TCRalpha and TCRbeta cDNA libraries were constructed by 5'RACE with constant-segment primers, with sample barcodes and unique molecular identifiers being introduced. RNA was extracted from every sample with Trizol reagent. Library amplification was performed in two PCR steps, and a second sample barcode and Illumina TruSeq adapters were introduced in the second step. Sequencing of the libraries was done on an Illumina NovaSeq, producing 2 x 150 bp paired-end reads. In the authors' own workflow: With migec v1.2.7, reads were demultiplexed and then collapsed into UMI-guided consensus sequences. With mixcr v2.1.11, UMI consensuses were aligned to TRA and TRB V and J templates and assembled into clonotypes. Expanded or contracted clonotypes were those called significant by both edgeR and NoisET, with noise models trained on biological replicates. edgeR calls used a false discovery rate-adjusted p below 0.01 and a log2 fold-change threshold of 1. As an exploratory analysis of dynamics, max-normalized trajectories of the 1000 most abundant clonotypes were examined by PCA with hierarchical clustering. Separately sequenced CD4+ and CD8+ repertoires were used to assign the CD4 or CD8 phenotype of responding clones. TCRdb reprocessed the public reads (quality trimming at Q25 with fastp, clone calling with MiXCR) and kept in-frame beta chains. Rows with one shared CDR3 protein collapse into an entry with the most common genes and DNA. The authors' filters were not applied to this entry. The sample table shows some 450,000 distinct CDR3 sequences, and over 15% are seen once. The leading ten clones occupy under 25% of the sample.

A remark on this clonotype: It lacks a known antigen. There are no base qualities to consult, and no much larger clone falls within one base.

Study-wide findings and limitations: Contracting CD4+ clones appeared mostly in the CM and EM memory subsets, whereas CD8+ clones were enriched in EMRA. The second-wave clones that peaked on day 37 were not confirmed to be SARS-CoV-2 specific. Clones that contracted from day 15 to 85 showed balanced CD4/CD8 phenotypes, whereas a second wave of clones that expanded from day 15 to 37 leaned towards CD4+. Some responding clones were found in pre-infection memory, which suggests that pre-existing cross-reactive memory T cells took part in the SARS-CoV-2 response. The study covered only a couple of mild cases, and larger cohorts including severe cases with pre-infection samples were considered necessary.

The source is a young man who had mild COVID-19 (a few samples of this study predate the infection). The sample titles of this study are shuffled in the database, so cell type and time point are left out; the donor was told from shared clones. The chain links TRBV29-1 with TRBJ2-7; the D segment is perhaps TRBD1 or TRBD2, each sharing 5 matched bases. Sequenced material: PBMCs or a T cell subset sorted from them (not recorded which). The CDR3 protein: CSVGTSGYEQYF. The DNA sequence is TGCAGCGTGGGGACGAGCGGATACGAGCAGTACTTC.